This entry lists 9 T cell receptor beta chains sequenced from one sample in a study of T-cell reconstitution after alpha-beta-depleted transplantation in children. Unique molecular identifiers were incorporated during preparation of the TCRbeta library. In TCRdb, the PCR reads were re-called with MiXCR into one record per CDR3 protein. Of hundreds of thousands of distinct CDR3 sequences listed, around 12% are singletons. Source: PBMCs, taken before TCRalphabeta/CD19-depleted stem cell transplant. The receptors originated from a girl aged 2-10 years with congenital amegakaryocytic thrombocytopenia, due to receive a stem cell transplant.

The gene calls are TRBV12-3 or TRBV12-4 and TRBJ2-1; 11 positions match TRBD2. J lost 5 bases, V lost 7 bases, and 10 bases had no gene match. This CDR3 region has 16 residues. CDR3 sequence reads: CASNSRTSGPDNEQFF. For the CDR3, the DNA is TGTGCCAGCAATTCTCGGACTAGCGGGCCAGACAATGAGCAGTTCTTC.

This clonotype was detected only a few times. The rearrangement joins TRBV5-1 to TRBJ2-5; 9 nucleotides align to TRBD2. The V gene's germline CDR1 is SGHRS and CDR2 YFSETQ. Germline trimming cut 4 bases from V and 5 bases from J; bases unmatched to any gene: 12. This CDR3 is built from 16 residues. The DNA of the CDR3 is TGCGCCAGCAGCCACCCTCGGGTAGCGGGAGACGAGACCCAGTACTTC. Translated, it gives CASSHPRVAGDETQYF.

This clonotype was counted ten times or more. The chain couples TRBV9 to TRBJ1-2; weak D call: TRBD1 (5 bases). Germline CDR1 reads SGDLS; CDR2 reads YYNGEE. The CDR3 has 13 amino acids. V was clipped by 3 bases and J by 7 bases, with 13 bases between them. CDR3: CASSARDSTGYTF. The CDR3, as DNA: TGTGCCAGCAGCGCGAGAGACAGCACTGGCTACACCTTC. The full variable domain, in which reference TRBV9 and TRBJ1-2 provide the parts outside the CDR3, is DSGVTQTPKHLITATGQRVTLRCSPRSGDLSVYWYQQSLDQGLQFLIQYYNGEERAKGNILERFSAQQFPDLHSELNLSSLELGDSALYFCASSARDSTGYTFGSGTRLTVV.

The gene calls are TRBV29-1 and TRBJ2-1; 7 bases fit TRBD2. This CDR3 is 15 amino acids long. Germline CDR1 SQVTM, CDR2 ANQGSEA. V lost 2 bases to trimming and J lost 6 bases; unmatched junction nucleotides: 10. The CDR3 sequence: CSVEFRGRAGNEQFF. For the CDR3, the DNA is TGCAGCGTTGAATTTCGTGGGAGGGCCGGCAATGAGCAGTTCTTC.

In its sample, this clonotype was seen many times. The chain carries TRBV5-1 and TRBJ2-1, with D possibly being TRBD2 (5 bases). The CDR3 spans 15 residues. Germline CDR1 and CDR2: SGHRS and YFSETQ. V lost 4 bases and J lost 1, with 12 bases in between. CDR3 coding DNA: TGCGCCAGCAGCCCTAGCCCCGGGTCCTACAATGAGCAGTTCTTC. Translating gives CASSPSPGSYNEQFF.

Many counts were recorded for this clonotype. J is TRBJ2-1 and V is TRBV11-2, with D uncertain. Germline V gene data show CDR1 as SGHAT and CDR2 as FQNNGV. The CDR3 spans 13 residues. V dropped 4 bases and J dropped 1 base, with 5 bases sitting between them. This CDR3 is CASSSVSYNEQFF. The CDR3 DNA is TGTGCCAGCAGCTCCGTGTCCTACAATGAGCAGTTCTTC.

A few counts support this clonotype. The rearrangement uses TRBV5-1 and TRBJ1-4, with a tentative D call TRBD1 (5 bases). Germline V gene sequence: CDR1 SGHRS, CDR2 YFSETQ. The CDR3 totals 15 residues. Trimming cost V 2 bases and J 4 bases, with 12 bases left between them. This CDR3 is CASSLQRGDNEKLFF. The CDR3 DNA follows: TGCGCCAGCAGCTTACAAAGGGGCGATAATGAAAAACTGTTTTTT.

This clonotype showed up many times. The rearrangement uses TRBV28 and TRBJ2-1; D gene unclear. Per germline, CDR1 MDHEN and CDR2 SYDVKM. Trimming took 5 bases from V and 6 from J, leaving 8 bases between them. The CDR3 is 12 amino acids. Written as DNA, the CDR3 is TGTGCCAGCAGTATCGGGCGCAATGAGCAGTTCTTC. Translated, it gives CASSIGRNEQFF. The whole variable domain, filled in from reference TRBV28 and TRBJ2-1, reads DVKVTQSSRYLVKRTGEKVFLECVQDMDHENMFWYRQDPGLGLRLIYFSYDVKMKEKGDIPEGYSVSREKKERFSLILESASTNQTSMYLCASSIGRNEQFFGPGTRLTVL.

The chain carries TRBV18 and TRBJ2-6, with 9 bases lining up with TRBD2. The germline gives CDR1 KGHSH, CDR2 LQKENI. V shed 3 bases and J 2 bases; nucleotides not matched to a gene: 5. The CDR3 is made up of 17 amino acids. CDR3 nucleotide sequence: TGTGCCAGCTCACCTAGCGGGAGAGGGACTGGGGCCAACGTCCTGACTTTC. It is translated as CASSPSGRGTGANVLTF. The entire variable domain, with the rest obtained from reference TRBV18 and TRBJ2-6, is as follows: NAGVMQNPRHLVRRRGQEARLRCSPMKGHSHVYWYRQLPEEGLKFMVYLQKENIIDESGMPKERFSAEFPKEGPSILRIQQVVRGDSAAYFCASSPSGRGTGANVLTFGAGSRLTVL.